This entry describes one T cell receptor beta chain. Its antigen remains unknown. Using immunoSEQ multiplex PCR, the repertoire was profiled, and TCRdb retains in-frame clones only, with some absent. Of just over 8,000 clones in the sample, approximately 75% were seen once. In the ViraFEST assay, antigen-specific CD4+ clonotypes were identified by expansion after peptide-pool stimulation. Having been cultured for 9 to 11 days, the cells underwent CD4+ T cell isolation. The sample originates from a study of vaccination effects on CD4 cells after COVID-19. Study-level results: Vaccine- and infection-induced clones showed marked clonal contraction late following vaccination.

Germline CDR1 reads SGHNT; CDR2 reads YENEEA. CDR3 length equals 14 residues. V was pared by 0 bases and J by 5 bases, with 11 bases between. The TCR was taken from a human donor who received a COVID-19 vaccine. The rearrangement joins TRBV11-3 to TRBJ2-7, with TRBD1 as a possible D gene (6 bases). The specimen comprised CD4+ T cells from PBMCs cultured with HCoV-229E spike peptides, sampled before COVID-19 vaccination. The CDR3, as DNA: TGTGCCAGCAGCTTAGAAGGACAGAGCCACGAGCAGTACTTC. As protein: CASSLEGQSHEQYF.